This T cell receptor beta chain was recorded in a study of human T cells and chemical hapten exposure. Findings and caveats of the study: TCRs above 1 in 1000 frequency did not change with DPC sensitization. Donors, who had alopecia, may show an immune response that differs from healthy people's. In the PT1 data, expanded TCR counts showed a positive correlation with patch test score.

TCRdb ran MiXCR on the RACE reads and lists one entry per CDR3 protein. This table holds some 89,000 distinct CDR3 sequences, roughly 10% found once. This clonotype has at least ten counts. Its antigen is not known. The time point: patch test 2, 6 weeks after DPC sensitization. This sample's treatment: therapeutic diphenylcyclopropenone sensitization with weekly scalp DPC. The total RNA was obtained from whole blood that was not fractionated. The source material was whole blood, sampled in connection with sensitization to the hapten diphenylcyclopropenone (DPC). The clonotype originates from a woman aged 30 to 39 with alopecia areata. Some clones in this sample may be carry-over from other donors' samples.

DNA for the CDR3: TGTGCCAGCACCGGGGACACCGGGGAGCTGTTTTTT. Translated, it gives CASTGDTGELFF. V gene TRBV12-3 or TRBV12-4 combines with J gene TRBJ2-2, with D possibly TRBD2 on 5 matching bases. V lost 7 bases and J lost 3, with 6 bases in between. The CDR3 is 12 residues long.